The text below deals with one T cell receptor (beta chain). The antigen remains unidentified. The CDR3 covers 19 residues. This entry comes from a study of cytomegalovirus exposure and HLA in healthy donors. Study-wide points: Another analysis was done later, and it associated 15,000 to 20,000 TCR beta sequences with HLA alleles at 0.05 false discovery rate.

It was with 60 Vbeta and 13 Jbeta primers that the PCR ran. TCRdb keeps only in-frame clones here, not all; method: immunoSEQ multiplex PCR. The sample lists hundreds of thousands of clones, about 80% occurring once. This sequence originates from a girl between 10 and 17 years old in good health and CMV-seronegative. J is TRBJ2-5 and V is TRBV21-1; the table's D call of TRBD2 was not tested on the DNA. TRBV21-1 is a pseudogene segment. Material: PBMCs. The CDR3 is CASSKSGVGTSGIGETQYF. The CDR3, as DNA: TGTGCCAGCAGCAAATCAGGAGTCGGAACTAGCGGGATCGGAGAGACCCAGTACTTC.